The count of the clone carrying this T cell receptor (beta chain) is one. The target antigen is unknown. Molecular barcoding with unique molecular identifiers was used for the TCRbeta library. TCRdb reanalysed the PCR reads using MiXCR and keeps one entry per CDR3 protein. Among hundreds of thousands of distinct CDR3 sequences listed, 9.5% to 13% were seen once. Trimming pared 1 base from V and 4 bases from J, leaving 13 bases between. Per germline, CDR1 GTSNPN and CDR2 SVGIG (reference sequence). This CDR3 comprises 14 residues. This record comes from a study of T-cell reconstitution after alpha-beta-depleted transplantation in children. Study results and limitations: The high TCRbeta diversity at day 60 in some patients came from surviving recipient T cells and thymic progenitors. About two months after transplant, alpha-beta T cells reportedly came from several hundred expanded graft clones. Fresh T-cell production supplied most of the T-cell counts and diversity seen one year after transplant.

This rearrangement joins TRBV30 to TRBJ1-2; D not certain. The sequence derives from a child under two years old with acute myeloid leukemia, due to receive a stem cell transplant. Sequenced material: PBMCs, taken before TCRalphabeta/CD19-depleted stem cell transplant. CDR3 sequence (DNA): TGTGCCTGGAGTGACCTGACTATTAGCTATGGCTACACCTTC. Translating it yields CAWSDLTISYGYTF.